The T cell receptor (beta chain) described here comes from a study of CD8 T cells in ankylosing spondylitis. The study, taken as a whole, reports: One TCR beta motif, made up of about 8 highly homologous variants, appeared characteristic of ankylosing spondylitis blood. Prior work had noted some motif variants in reactive arthritis blood and synovial fluid. Reportedly, disease-linked clones are significantly enriched in ankylosing spondylitis patients' matched synovial fluid.

As to this clonotype: As yet, its antigen is unknown.

The TCR beta libraries were generated through quantitative 5'-RACE incorporating molecular barcodes. MiXCR, run by TCRdb on the 5' RACE reads, gives a single entry per CDR3 protein. The data show more than 200,000 distinct CDR3 sequences, more than 20% seen once. This CDR3 has 17 residues. This sequence was found in a male donor with ankylosing spondylitis or in good health (not recorded which). This chain uses TRBV1 with TRBJ2-3; TRBD2, as called in the table, went unchecked against the DNA. TRBV1 is described as a pseudogene. Sequenced sample: blood, either unsorted or a sorted T cell fraction (not recorded which). The CDR3 loop is CTSSRWSGGRVSDTQYF. In nucleotides, the CDR3 is TGCACCAGCAGCCGCTGGAGCGGGGGGCGAGTCTCAGATACGCAGTATTTT.